Listed below are T cell receptor beta chains from one sample, sequenced in a study of human T cells and chemical hapten exposure. MiXCR, run by TCRdb on the RACE reads, gives a single entry per CDR3 protein. The repertoire includes some 49,000 distinct CDR3 sequences, 8% to 9.5% of them detected once, and 4.5% sits in the top ten. The sample here was whole blood, taken in connection with sensitization to the hapten diphenylcyclopropenone (DPC). These receptor sequences come from a woman aged 50 to 60 with alopecia areata. Some clones in this sample may be carry-over from other donors' samples. CDR3s include the opening cysteine and the closing phenylalanine or tryptophan. D genes are given only for firm matches. Where a row states a size, it is once, few, many or the class of an expanded clone; other rows omit it.

clone_size | j_call | v_call | d_call | cdr3_aa | cdr3_nt
many | TRBJ2-5 | TRBV7-9 | TRBD2 | CASSLTSGAQETQYF | TGTGCCAGCAGCTTGACTAGCGGGGCCCAAGAGACCCAGTACTTC
many | TRBJ1-5 | TRBV27 | TRBD1 | CASSYRGNVGSQPQHF | TGTGCCAGCAGTTACAGGGGGAATGTGGGAAGTCAGCCCCAGCATTTT
many | TRBJ1-2 | TRBV29-1 | . | CVAEGRDYGYTF | TGCGTCGCGGAAGGTAGAGACTATGGCTACACCTTC
many | TRBJ2-1 | TRBV7-6 | . | CASSPWSNEQFF | TGTGCCAGCAGCCCCTGGAGCAATGAGCAGTTCTTC
many | TRBJ1-4 | TRBV7-9 | TRBD1 | CAVTDKTGANEKLFF | TGTGCCGTCACCGACAAGACAGGGGCTAATGAAAAACTGTTTTTT
. | TRBJ1-2 | TRBV29-1 | . | CSVDLRNYGYTF | TGCAGCGTTGATCTTAGAAACTATGGCTACACCTTC
many | TRBJ2-5 | TRBV2 | . | CASSVVVETQYF | TGTGCCAGCAGTGTAGTTGTAGAGACCCAGTACTTC
many | TRBJ2-2 | TRBV6-2/TRBV6-3 | . | CASTSDGVYGELFF | TGTGCCAGCACCTCCGACGGGGTGTACGGGGAGCTGTTTTTT
many | TRBJ2-6 | TRBV9 | . | CASSTRSGANVLTF | TGTGCCAGCAGCACCCGCTCTGGGGCCAACGTCCTGACTTTC
many | TRBJ1-1 | TRBV6-5 | . | CASRIGMGNTEAFF | TGTGCCAGCAGGATTGGTATGGGGAACACTGAAGCTTTCTTT
. | TRBJ1-2 | TRBV3-1 | . | CASSQAAQRNYGYTF | TGTGCCAGCAGCCAAGCCGCACAGCGAAACTATGGCTACACCTTC
few | TRBJ2-1 | TRBV11-3 | TRBD2 | CASSLGGRTYNEQFF | TGTGCCAGCAGCTTAGGCGGGAGAACCTACAATGAGCAGTTCTTC
few | TRBJ2-2 | TRBV29-1 | . | CSTRSQGSGELFF | TGCAGCACCAGATCACAGGGATCCGGGGAGCTGTTTTTT
many | TRBJ1-5 | TRBV29-1 | . | CSVAGDPNQPQHF | TGCAGCGTTGCAGGGGACCCCAATCAGCCCCAGCATTTT
. | TRBJ1-4 | TRBV6-5 | TRBD1 | CASSERGPTNEKLFF | TGTGCCAGCAGTGAAAGGGGGCCAACTAATGAAAAACTGTTTTTT
. | TRBJ1-1 | TRBV30 | TRBD1 | CAWSRDRGSTEAFF | TGTGCCTGGAGTAGGGACAGGGGGAGCACTGAAGCTTTCTTT
many | TRBJ1-5 | TRBV2 | . | CASRIDSSNQPQHF | TGTGCCAGCAGAATCGACAGTAGCAATCAGCCCCAGCATTTT
few | TRBJ1-6 | TRBV5-4 | TRBD1 | CASSLEAGGSSPLHF | TGTGCCAGCAGCTTGGAGGCAGGGGGCTCTTCACCCCTCCACTTT
few | TRBJ2-3 | TRBV3-1 | TRBD2 | CASSQVRLAFGRVSDTQYF | TGTGCCAGCAGCCAAGTACGCCTAGCTTTCGGGAGGGTCTCAGATACGCAGTATTTT
many | TRBJ2-5 | TRBV2 | . | CASSAQGIPLETQYF | TGTGCCAGCAGTGCCCAGGGAATTCCCCTAGAGACCCAGTACTTC
few | TRBJ1-2 | TRBV29-1 | TRBD1 | CSVGGLPGQANYGYTF | TGCAGCGTTGGAGGGCTGCCGGGACAGGCTAACTATGGCTACACCTTC
few | TRBJ2-3 | TRBV5-6 | . | CASSLGLNTDTQYF | TGTGCCAGCAGCTTGGGACTTAACACAGATACGCAGTATTTT
many | TRBJ1-1 | TRBV7-9 | . | CASSPKQGLAEAFF | TGTGCCAGCAGCCCGAAGCAGGGTTTGGCTGAAGCTTTCTTT
many | TRBJ2-7 | TRBV7-9 | . | CASSAKGTSYEQYF | TGTGCCAGCAGCGCCAAGGGCACCAGCTACGAGCAGTACTTC
. | TRBJ2-3 | TRBV7-2 | . | CASSLWAGGTDTQYF | TGTGCCAGCAGCTTATGGGCAGGGGGCACAGATACGCAGTATTTT
many | TRBJ2-1 | TRBV30 | . | CAWSVLAASSYNEQFF | TGTGCCTGGAGTGTACTAGCTGCCAGCTCCTACAATGAGCAGTTCTTC
many | TRBJ2-7 | TRBV27 | . | CASSLIGRGYEQYF | TGTGCCAGCAGTTTGATCGGGAGAGGTTACGAGCAGTACTTC
many | TRBJ2-7 | TRBV20-1 | TRBD2 | CSASLSGTREQYF | TGCAGTGCTAGTCTTAGCGGGACCCGCGAGCAGTACTTC
many | TRBJ2-5 | TRBV28 | . | CASRATRGGGETQYF | TGTGCCAGCAGAGCCACCAGGGGAGGCGGGGAGACCCAGTACTTC
many | TRBJ2-3 | TRBV2 | TRBD2 | CASSDATSGSGGDTQYF | TGTGCCAGCAGTGATGCGACTAGCGGGAGTGGTGGAGATACGCAGTATTTT
many | TRBJ1-1 | TRBV6-1 | . | CASSPLGTEAFF | TGTGCCAGCAGTCCCTTGGGCACTGAAGCTTTCTTT
many | TRBJ2-1 | TRBV12-5 | TRBD1 | CASGTPGQGYYEQFF | TGTGCTAGTGGCACACCGGGACAGGGGTACTATGAGCAGTTCTTC
few | TRBJ2-1 | TRBV27 | TRBD1 | CASSFGQAYNEQFF | TGTGCCAGCAGTTTTGGACAGGCCTACAATGAGCAGTTCTTC
many | TRBJ2-5 | TRBV5-5 | . | CASSRSGEETQYF | TGTGCCAGCAGCCGTTCGGGGGAGGAGACCCAGTACTTC
many | TRBJ1-3 | TRBV7-2 | . | CASSSQGLIGNTIYF | TGTGCCAGCAGCTCCCAGGGGTTGATTGGAAACACCATATATTTT
. | TRBJ1-2 | TRBV5-1 | . | CASSLDSSVNGYTF | TGCGCCAGCAGCTTGGACAGTTCAGTGAATGGCTACACCTTC
many | TRBJ2-2 | TRBV7-6 | . | CASSLETYTGELFF | TGTGCCAGCAGCCTCGAGACGTACACCGGGGAGCTGTTTTTT
. | TRBJ2-2 | TRBV30 | TRBD1 | CARQGASDTGELFF | TGTGCCAGACAGGGGGCATCTGACACCGGGGAGCTGTTTTTT
many | TRBJ1-3 | TRBV28 | . | CASSPHGGTIYF | TGTGCCAGCAGTCCTCATGGTGGCACCATATATTTT
many | TRBJ1-5 | TRBV11-2 | . | CASSLGPGPQPQHF | TGTGCCAGCAGCTTAGGGCCAGGCCCTCAGCCCCAGCATTTT
. | TRBJ1-5 | TRBV19 | . | CASHGGRNQPQHF | TGTGCCAGTCACGGCGGGCGGAATCAGCCCCAGCATTTT
many | TRBJ1-3 | TRBV5-1 | . | CASSLEVAVSGNTIYF | TGCGCCAGCAGCTTGGAGGTGGCGGTCTCTGGAAACACCATATATTTT
many | TRBJ1-1 | TRBV29-1 | TRBD1 | CSVRTGGNTEAFF | TGCAGCGTTCGGACAGGGGGCAACACTGAAGCTTTCTTT
many | TRBJ2-1 | TRBV20-1 | . | CSARGVGADYNEQFF | TGCAGTGCTAGGGGCGTCGGGGCAGACTACAATGAGCAGTTCTTC
many | TRBJ2-1 | TRBV12-3/TRBV12-4 | TRBD2 | CASSTRLAGGNSEQFF | TGTGCCAGCAGTACCCGACTAGCGGGAGGTAACAGTGAGCAGTTCTTC
many | TRBJ1-3 | TRBV20-1 | . | CSARGAGTGNTIYF | TGCAGTGCTAGAGGTGCAGGGACTGGAAACACCATATATTTT
. | TRBJ2-1 | TRBV3-1 | TRBD2 | CASSHSGRAGEQFF | TGTGCCAGCAGCCATTCCGGGAGGGCGGGTGAGCAGTTCTTC
many | TRBJ1-6 | TRBV29-1 | TRBD1 | CSVRTGGDSPLHF | TGCAGCGTTCGGACAGGAGGGGATTCACCCCTCCACTTT
many | TRBJ2-3 | TRBV28 | . | CASSFPGQTTDTQYF | TGTGCCAGCAGTTTCCCTGGACAGACCACAGATACGCAGTATTTT
. | TRBJ1-1 | TRBV4-1 | TRBD1 | CASSARPVTGEGGTEAFF | TGCGCCAGCAGCGCCAGACCAGTTACAGGGGAAGGGGGCACTGAAGCTTTCTTT
. | TRBJ2-5 | TRBV29-1 | . | CSVERGGKETQYF | TGCAGCGTTGAAAGAGGGGGAAAAGAGACCCAGTACTTC
many | TRBJ1-2 | TRBV29-1 | TRBD1 | CSLWGTGEHGYTF | TGCAGTCTTTGGGGGACAGGGGAACATGGCTACACCTTC
many | TRBJ2-7 | TRBV5-5 | . | CASSFSRNSYEQYF | TGTGCCAGCAGCTTTAGTCGTAACTCCTACGAGCAGTACTTC
many | TRBJ2-1 | TRBV20-1 | TRBD2 | CSARLAGGPAHEQFF | TGCAGTGCTAGGCTAGCGGGAGGCCCTGCCCATGAGCAGTTCTTC
many | TRBJ2-1 | TRBV29-1 | . | CSVKRSPALSTGSNEQFF | TGCAGCGTAAAGCGCTCACCCGCGTTGAGTACGGGAAGCAATGAGCAGTTCTTC
few | TRBJ1-5 | TRBV5-6 | . | CASSWGQAYQPQHF | TGTGCCAGCAGCTGGGGACAAGCCTATCAGCCCCAGCATTTT
few | TRBJ1-5 | TRBV6-2/TRBV6-3 | . | CASSYSRVNQPQHF | TGTGCCAGCAGTTACTCACGGGTCAATCAGCCCCAGCATTTT